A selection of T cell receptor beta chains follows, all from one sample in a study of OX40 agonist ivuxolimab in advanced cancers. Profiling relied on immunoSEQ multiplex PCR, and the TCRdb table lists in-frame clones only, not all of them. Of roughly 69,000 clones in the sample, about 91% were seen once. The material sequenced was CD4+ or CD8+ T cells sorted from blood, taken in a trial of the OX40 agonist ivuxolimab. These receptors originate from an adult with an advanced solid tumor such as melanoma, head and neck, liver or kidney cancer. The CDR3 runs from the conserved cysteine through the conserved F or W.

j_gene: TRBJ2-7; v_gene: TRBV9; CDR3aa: CASSVEGGEQYF
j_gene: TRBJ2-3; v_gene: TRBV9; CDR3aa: CASSAVSRGSTDTQYF
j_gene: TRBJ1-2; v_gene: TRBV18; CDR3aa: CASSPNRGHYGYTF
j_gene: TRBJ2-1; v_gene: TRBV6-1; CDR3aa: CASSEGTSGGASYNEQFF
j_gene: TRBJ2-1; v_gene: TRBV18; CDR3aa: CASSPNRYNEQFF
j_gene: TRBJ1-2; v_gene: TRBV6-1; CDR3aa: CASRPGNFDYGYTF
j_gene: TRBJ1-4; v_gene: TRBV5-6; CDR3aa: CASSLVIQGHEKLFF
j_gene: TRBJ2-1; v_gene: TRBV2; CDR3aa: CASSDPSASGTREQFF
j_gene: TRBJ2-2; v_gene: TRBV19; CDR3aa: CASSIPPGELFF
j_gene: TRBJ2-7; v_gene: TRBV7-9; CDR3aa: CASSLALEGTGPKQYF
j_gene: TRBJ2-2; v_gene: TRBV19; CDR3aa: CASSMTGGNTGELFF